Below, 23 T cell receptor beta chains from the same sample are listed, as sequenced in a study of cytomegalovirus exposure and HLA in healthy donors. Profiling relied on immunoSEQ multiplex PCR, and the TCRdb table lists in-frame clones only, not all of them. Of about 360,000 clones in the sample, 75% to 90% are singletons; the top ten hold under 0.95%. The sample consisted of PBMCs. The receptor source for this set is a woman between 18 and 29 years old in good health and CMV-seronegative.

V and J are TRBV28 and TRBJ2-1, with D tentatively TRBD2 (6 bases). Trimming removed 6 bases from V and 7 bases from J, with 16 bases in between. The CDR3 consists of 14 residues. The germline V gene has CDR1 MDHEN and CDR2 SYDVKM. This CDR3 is CASSYVLEGNEQFF. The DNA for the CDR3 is TGTGCCAGCAGCTACGTCCTGGAGGGGAATGAGCAGTTCTTC.

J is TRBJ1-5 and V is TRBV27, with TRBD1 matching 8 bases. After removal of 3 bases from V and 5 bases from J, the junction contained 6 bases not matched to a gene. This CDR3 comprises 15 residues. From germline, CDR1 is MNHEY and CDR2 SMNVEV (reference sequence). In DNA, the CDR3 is TGTGCCAGCAGTTTGCAGGGGGCGACAGATCAGCCCCAGCATTTT. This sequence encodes CASSLQGATDQPQHF.

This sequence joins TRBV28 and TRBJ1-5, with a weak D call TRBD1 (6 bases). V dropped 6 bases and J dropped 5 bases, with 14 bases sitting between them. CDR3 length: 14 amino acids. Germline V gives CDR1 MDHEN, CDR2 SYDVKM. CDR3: CASSETGKDQPQHF. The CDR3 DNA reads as TGTGCCAGCAGCGAAACAGGGAAGGATCAGCCCCAGCATTTT.

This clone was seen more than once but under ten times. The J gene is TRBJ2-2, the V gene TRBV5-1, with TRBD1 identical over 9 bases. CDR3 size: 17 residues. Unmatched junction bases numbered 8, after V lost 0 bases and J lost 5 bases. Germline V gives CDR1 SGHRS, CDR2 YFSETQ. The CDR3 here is CASSLAIQGAGTGELFF. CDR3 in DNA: TGCGCCAGCAGCTTGGCAATACAGGGGGCAGGAACCGGGGAGCTGTTTTTT.

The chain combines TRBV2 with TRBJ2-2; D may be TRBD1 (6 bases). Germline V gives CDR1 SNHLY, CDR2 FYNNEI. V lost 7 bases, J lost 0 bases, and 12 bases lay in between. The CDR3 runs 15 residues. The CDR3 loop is CASKIGTPNTGELFF. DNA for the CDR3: TGTGCCAGCAAGATCGGGACACCGAACACCGGGGAGCTGTTTTTT.

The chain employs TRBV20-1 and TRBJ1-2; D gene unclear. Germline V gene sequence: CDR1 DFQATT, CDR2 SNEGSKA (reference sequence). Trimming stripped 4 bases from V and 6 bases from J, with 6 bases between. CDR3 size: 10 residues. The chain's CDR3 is CSATPNGYTF. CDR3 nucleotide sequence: TGCAGTGCTACCCCCAATGGCTACACCTTC.

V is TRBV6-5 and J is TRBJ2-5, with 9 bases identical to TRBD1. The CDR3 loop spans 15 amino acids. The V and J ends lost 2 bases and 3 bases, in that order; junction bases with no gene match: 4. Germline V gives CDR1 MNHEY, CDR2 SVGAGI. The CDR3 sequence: CASSYGGTGKETQYF. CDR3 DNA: TGTGCCAGCAGTTACGGGGGGACAGGGAAAGAGACCCAGTACTTC.

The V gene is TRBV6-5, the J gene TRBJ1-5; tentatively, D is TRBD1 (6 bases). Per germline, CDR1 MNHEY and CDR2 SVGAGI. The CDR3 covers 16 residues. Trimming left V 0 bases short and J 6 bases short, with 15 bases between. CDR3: CASSYSIGGVGQPQHF. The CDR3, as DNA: TGTGCCAGCAGTTACTCGATTGGGGGCGTTGGTCAGCCCCAGCATTTT.

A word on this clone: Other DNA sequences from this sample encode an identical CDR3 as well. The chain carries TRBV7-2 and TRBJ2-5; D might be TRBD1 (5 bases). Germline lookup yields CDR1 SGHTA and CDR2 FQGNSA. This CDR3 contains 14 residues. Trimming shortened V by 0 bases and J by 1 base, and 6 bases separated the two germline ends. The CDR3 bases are TGTGCCAGCAGCTTAGCGGGGCGCCAAGAGACCCAGTACTTC. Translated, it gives CASSLAGRQETQYF.

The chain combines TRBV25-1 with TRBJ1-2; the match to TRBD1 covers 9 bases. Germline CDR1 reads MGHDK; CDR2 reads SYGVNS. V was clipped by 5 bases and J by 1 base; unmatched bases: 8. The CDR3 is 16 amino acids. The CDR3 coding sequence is TGTGCCAGCAGTTTCGCCGGGACAGGGATTAACTATGGCTACACCTTC. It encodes CASSFAGTGINYGYTF.

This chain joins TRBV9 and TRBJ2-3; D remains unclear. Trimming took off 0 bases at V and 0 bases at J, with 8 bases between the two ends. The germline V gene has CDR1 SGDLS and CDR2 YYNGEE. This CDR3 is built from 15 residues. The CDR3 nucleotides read TGTGCCAGCAGCGTAGGTCCCTTCAGCACAGATACGCAGTATTTT. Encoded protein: CASSVGPFSTDTQYF.

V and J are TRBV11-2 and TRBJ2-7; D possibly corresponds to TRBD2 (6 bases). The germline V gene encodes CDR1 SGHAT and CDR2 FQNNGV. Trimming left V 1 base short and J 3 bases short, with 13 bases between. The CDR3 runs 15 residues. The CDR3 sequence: CASSLGVGTLYEQYF. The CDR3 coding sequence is TGTGCCAGCAGCTTAGGGGTGGGGACTCTCTACGAGCAGTACTTC.

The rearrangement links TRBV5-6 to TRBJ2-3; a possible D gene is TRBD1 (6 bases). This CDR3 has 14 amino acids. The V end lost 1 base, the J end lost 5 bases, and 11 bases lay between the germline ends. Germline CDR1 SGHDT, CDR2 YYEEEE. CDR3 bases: TGTGCCAGCAGCTTGAGGGACAAGAGAGATACGCAGTATTTT. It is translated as CASSLRDKRDTQYF. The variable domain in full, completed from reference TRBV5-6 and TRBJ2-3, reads DAGVTQSPTHLIKTRGQQVTLRCSPKSGHDTVSWYQQALGQGPQFIFQYYEEEERQRGNFPDRFSGHQFPNYSSELNVNALLLGDSALYLCASSLRDKRDTQYFGPGTRLTVL.

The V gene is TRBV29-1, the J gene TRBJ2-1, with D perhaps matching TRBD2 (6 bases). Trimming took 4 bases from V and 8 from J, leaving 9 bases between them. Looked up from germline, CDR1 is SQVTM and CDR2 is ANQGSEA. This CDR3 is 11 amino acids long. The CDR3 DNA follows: TGCAGCGTTGGCCCGGGAGATGAGCAGTTCTTC. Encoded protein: CSVGPGDEQFF.

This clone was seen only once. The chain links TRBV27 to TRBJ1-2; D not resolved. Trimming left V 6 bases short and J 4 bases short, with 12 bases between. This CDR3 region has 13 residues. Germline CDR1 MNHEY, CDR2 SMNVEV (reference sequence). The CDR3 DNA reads TGTGCCAGCAGCTCCACAGTGGGCTATGGCTACACCTTC. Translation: CASSSTVGYGYTF.

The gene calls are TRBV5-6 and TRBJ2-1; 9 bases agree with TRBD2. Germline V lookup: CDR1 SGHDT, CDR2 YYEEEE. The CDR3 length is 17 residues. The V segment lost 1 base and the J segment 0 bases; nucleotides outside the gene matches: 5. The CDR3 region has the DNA TGTGCCAGCAGCTTGACCTTAGCGGGGGTCTCCTACAATGAGCAGTTCTTC. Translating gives CASSLTLAGVSYNEQFF.

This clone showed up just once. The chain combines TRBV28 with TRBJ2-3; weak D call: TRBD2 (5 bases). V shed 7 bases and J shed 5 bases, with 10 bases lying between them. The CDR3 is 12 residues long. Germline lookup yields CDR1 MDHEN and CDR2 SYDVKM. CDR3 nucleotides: TGTGCCAGCACCGGAGGTGGAGATACGCAGTATTTT. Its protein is CASTGGGDTQYF.

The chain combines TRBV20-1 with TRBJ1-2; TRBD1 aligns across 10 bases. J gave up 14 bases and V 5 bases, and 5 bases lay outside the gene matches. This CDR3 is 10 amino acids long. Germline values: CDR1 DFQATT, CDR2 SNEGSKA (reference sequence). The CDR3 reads CSARDRGQTF. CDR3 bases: TGCAGTGCTCGGGACAGGGGCCAAACCTTC.

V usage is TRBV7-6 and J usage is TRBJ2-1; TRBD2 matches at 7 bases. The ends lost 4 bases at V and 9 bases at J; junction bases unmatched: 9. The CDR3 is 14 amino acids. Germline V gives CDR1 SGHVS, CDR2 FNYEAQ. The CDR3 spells CASSWDYPNGEQFF. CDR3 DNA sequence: TGTGCCAGCAGCTGGGACTACCCGAACGGTGAGCAGTTCTTC.

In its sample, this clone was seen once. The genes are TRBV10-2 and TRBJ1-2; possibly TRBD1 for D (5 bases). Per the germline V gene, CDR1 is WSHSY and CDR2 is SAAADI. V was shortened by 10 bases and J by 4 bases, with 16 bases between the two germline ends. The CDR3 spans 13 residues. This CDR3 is CATRTGGAYGYTF. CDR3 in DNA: TGCGCCACCAGGACGGGGGGTGCCTATGGCTACACCTTC.

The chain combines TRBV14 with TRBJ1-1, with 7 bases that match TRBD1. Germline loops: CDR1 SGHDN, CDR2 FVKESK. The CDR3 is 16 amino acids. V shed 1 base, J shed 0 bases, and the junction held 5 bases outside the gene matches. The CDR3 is CASSQGFGQVNTEAFF. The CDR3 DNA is TGTGCCAGCAGCCAAGGTTTTGGACAGGTGAACACTGAAGCTTTCTTT.

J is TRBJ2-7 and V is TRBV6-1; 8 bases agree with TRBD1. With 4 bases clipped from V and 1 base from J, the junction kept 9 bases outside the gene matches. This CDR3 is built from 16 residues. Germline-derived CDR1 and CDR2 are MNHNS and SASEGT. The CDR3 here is CASSVRGTGVSYEQYF. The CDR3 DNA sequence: TGTGCCAGCAGTGTAAGGGGGACAGGCGTTTCCTACGAGCAGTACTTC.

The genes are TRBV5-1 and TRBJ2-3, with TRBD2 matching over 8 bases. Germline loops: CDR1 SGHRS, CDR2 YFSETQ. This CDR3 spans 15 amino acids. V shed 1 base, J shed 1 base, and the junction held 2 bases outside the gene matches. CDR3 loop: CASSLMREGTDTQYF. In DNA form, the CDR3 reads TGCGCCAGCAGCTTGATGCGGGAGGGCACAGATACGCAGTATTTT. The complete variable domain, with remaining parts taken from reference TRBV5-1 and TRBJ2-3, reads KAGVTQTPRYLIKTRGQQVTLSCSPISGHRSVSWYQQTPGQGLQFLFEYFSETQRNKGNFPGRFSGRQFSNSRSEMNVSTLELGDSALYLCASSLMREGTDTQYFGPGTRLTVL.